This T cell receptor beta chain came from a study of regulatory T cells in long-lasting Graves disease. Whole-study context: Positivity for TSH receptor antibodies plus over 5 years of antithyroid drugs meant persistent Graves' disease.

Trimming cost V 5 bases and J 2 bases, with 10 bases left between them. CDR3 size: 13 residues. Germline assignment: CDR1 SEHNR and CDR2 FQNEAQ (reference sequence). Study-wide findings and caveats: Preferential use of TRBV28, TRBJ1-2 and TRBJ2-5 was seen in persistent disease.

The time point here: persistent/refractory GD, antithyroid drugs over 5 years with positive TRAb. The TCR library used RNA extracted from PBMCs. Roughly 10-milliliter peripheral blood samples went into EDTA tubes. Construction of TCR beta libraries relied on iRepertoire HTBI primers and on Arm-PCR targeting CDR3 regions. Using its own MiXCR run on the multiplex PCR reads, TCRdb lists one record per CDR3 protein. The data hold roughly 400,000 distinct CDR3 sequences, with about 21% observed a single time. In this sample, this clonotype turned up many times. Its antigen is not identified. The rearrangement links TRBV7-9 to TRBJ2-7; tentatively, D is TRBD1 (6 bases). The source was peripheral blood mononuclear cells (PBMCs), collected when the disease was refractory, from a patient treated with antithyroid drugs. This receptor was taken from a female donor with Graves disease. The CDR3 loop is CASSRTAPYEQYF. Here the CDR3 DNA reads TGTGCCAGCAGCCGGACAGCCCCCTACGAGCAGTACTTC.